These 6 T cell receptor beta chains share one sample of origin, sequenced in a study of early T cells in non-severe SARS-CoV-2 infection. TCRdb fed the 5' RACE reads into MiXCR, producing one record per CDR3 protein. In the table there are tens of thousands of distinct CDR3 sequences, 10% to 15% of which are singletons. Sample: whole blood. Every receptor here comes from an adult who was a healthcare worker with PCR-confirmed SARS-CoV-2 infection or an uninfected control (not recorded which).

In this sample, this clonotype turned up a few times. The chain combines TRBV10-1 with TRBJ2-1; D gene ambiguous. V lost 3 bases, J lost 0 bases, and 6 bases lay in between. The CDR3 spans 14 residues. Germline values: CDR1 WNHNN, CDR2 SYGVQD (reference sequence). CDR3 DNA: TGCGCCAGCAGTGATTATTCCTCCTACAATGAGCAGTTCTTC. Residues: CASSDYSSYNEQFF.

In DNA, the CDR3 is TGCAGCGTGACAGGGGGCGACCCAGATACGCAGTATTTT. It encodes CSVTGGDPDTQYF. The chain is built from TRBV29-1 and TRBJ2-3; TRBD1 agrees at 10 bases. J gave up 4 bases and V 6 bases, and 4 bases lay outside the gene matches. The CDR3 consists of 13 residues. From germline, CDR1 is SQVTM and CDR2 ANQGSEA.

At least ten counts were recorded for this clonotype. The chain links TRBV5-1 to TRBJ2-3, with 10 nucleotides matching TRBD2. Germline V gives CDR1 SGHRS, CDR2 YFSETQ. V gave up 0 bases and J gave up 6 bases; unmatched junction bases: 10. This CDR3 has 17 residues. The CDR3 coding sequence is TGCGCCAGCAGCTTGGCCGGTTCTAGCGGGAGCCAGGATACGCAGTATTTT. Translating gives CASSLAGSSGSQDTQYF. Full variable domain (outside the CDR3, taken from reference TRBV5-1 and TRBJ2-3): KAGVTQTPRYLIKTRGQQVTLSCSPISGHRSVSWYQQTPGQGLQFLFEYFSETQRNKGNFPGRFSGRQFSNSRSEMNVSTLELGDSALYLCASSLAGSSGSQDTQYFGPGTRLTVL.

The rearrangement joins TRBV6-5 to TRBJ2-7; 8 nucleotides agree with TRBD1. V trimming: 6 bases; J trimming: 3 bases; junction bases outside the gene matches: 7. The V gene's germline CDR1 is MNHEY and CDR2 SVGAGI. This CDR3 comprises 14 residues. The CDR3 DNA is TGTGCCAGCAGCCCCGGGACAGGCAACTACGAGCAGTACTTC. Amino acids: CASSPGTGNYEQYF.

Ten or more counts support this clonotype. The DNA of the CDR3 is TGTGCCACCAGCATCCGGGACAGGGCTTACGAGCAGTACTTC. Translating it yields CATSIRDRAYEQYF. The chain uses TRBV15 and TRBJ2-7; 9 bases match TRBD1. The germline V gene encodes CDR1 LNHNV and CDR2 YYDKDF (reference sequence). Unmatched junction bases numbered 5, after V lost 4 bases and J lost 4 bases. The length of the CDR3 is 14 residues.

The rearrangement joins TRBV6-1 to TRBJ1-1; D perhaps matches TRBD1 (6 bases). The CDR3 length is 14 residues. Trimming left V 3 bases short and J 4 bases short, with 12 bases between. Germline CDR1 reads MNHNS; CDR2 reads SASEGT. CDR3 in DNA: TGTGCCAGCAGTGATCCGGACAGCGTCACTGAAGCTTTCTTT. Translating gives CASSDPDSVTEAFF.